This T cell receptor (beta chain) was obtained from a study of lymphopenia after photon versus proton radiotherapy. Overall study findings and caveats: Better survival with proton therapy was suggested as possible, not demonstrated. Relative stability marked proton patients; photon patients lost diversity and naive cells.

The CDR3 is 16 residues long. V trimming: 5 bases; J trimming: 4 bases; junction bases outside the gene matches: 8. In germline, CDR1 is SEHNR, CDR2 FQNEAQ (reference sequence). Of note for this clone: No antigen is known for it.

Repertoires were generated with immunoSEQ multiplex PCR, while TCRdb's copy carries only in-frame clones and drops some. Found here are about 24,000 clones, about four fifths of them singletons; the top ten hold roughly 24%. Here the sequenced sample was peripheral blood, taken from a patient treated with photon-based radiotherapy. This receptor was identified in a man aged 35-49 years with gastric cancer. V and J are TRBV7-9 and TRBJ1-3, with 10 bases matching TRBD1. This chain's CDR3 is CASSPTGGAKGNTIYF. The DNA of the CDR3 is TGTGCCAGCAGCCCGACAGGGGGCGCGAAAGGAAACACCATATATTTT.